The 25 T cell receptor beta chains reported below all come from one sample, sequenced in a study of blood T cell repertoires in COVID-19 (dated by TCRdb to the early 2020s). Libraries came from the immunoSEQ multiplex PCR assay. The source is immuneACCESS, and TCRdb retained only in-frame sequences with V and J called. Part of the clones is not carried over; for the studies checked, unresolved V genes explain less than half of this, and the remainder is unexplained. This sample holds roughly 110,000 clones; roughly 83% were observed only once. The top ten constitute approximately 4.1% of the sample. Source material: peripheral blood. The receptors stem from a human donor in a cohort sampled during active COVID-19.

The gene calls are TRBV10-3 and TRBJ1-1; 9 nucleotides align to TRBD1. V trimming: 5 bases; J trimming: 2 bases; junction bases outside the gene matches: 9. Germline assignment: CDR1 ENHRY and CDR2 SYGVKD. This CDR3 is built from 16 residues. The CDR3 DNA is TGTGCCATCAGTCGGACAGGGGAGAGTGGAAACACTGAAGCTTTCTTT. Translation: CAISRTGESGNTEAFF.

V gene TRBV19 combines with J gene TRBJ1-5; D is possibly TRBD1 (5 bases). The germline gives CDR1 LNHDA, CDR2 SQIVND (reference sequence). The CDR3 sequence is 13 residues long. Trimming removed 3 bases at V and 4 bases at J, with 7 bases between. For the CDR3, the DNA is TGTGCCAGTAGTATGGCAGGGAATCAGCCCCAGCATTTT. Translating it yields CASSMAGNQPQHF. Variable domain in full (rest from reference TRBV19 and TRBJ1-5): DGGITQSPKYLFRKEGQNVTLSCEQNLNHDAMYWYRQDPGQGLRLIYYSQIVNDFQKGDIAEGYSVSREKKESFPLTVTSAQKNPTAFYLCASSMAGNQPQHFGDGTRLSIL.

The CDR3 region has the DNA TGTGCCAGCCTTCCGGCGGGGTCGAACACCGGGGAGCTGTTTTTT. Its protein product is CASLPAGSNTGELFF. J is TRBJ2-2 and V is TRBV7-2; D is possibly TRBD2 (6 bases). There are 15 residues in the CDR3. V was pared by 8 bases and J by 0 bases, with 13 bases between. Germline values: CDR1 SGHTA, CDR2 FQGNSA.

The chain couples TRBV7-9 to TRBJ1-2; the match to TRBD1 covers 11 bases. This CDR3 is built from 11 residues. CDR1 SEHNR and CDR2 FQNEAQ come from the germline V gene (reference sequence). The junction had 2 bases not matched to a gene; V was cut back by 9 bases and J by 8 bases. The CDR3 loop reads CASRTGGGYTF. For the CDR3, the DNA is TGTGCCAGTCGGACAGGGGGCGGCTACACCTTC.

The chain couples TRBV4-1 to TRBJ1-5; D gene unclear. Trimming stripped 5 bases from V and 7 bases from J, with 12 bases between. Germline V gene sequence: CDR1 MGHRA, CDR2 YSYEKL. This CDR3 comprises 13 residues. CDR3 sequence: CASSRGGRQPQHF. The CDR3 bases are TGCGCCAGCAGCAGAGGAGGGCGCCAGCCCCAGCATTTT.

The chain recombines TRBV5-1 with TRBJ2-2, with TRBD2 matching over 11 bases. Germline CDR1 reads SGHRS; CDR2 reads YFSETQ. CDR3 length equals 16 residues. Losses at the gene ends were 7 bases for V and 2 bases for J; bases not matched to a gene: 7. CDR3 sequence (DNA): TGCGCCAGCGCGACGGGACTAGCGGTAAACACCGGGGAGCTGTTTTTT. Translation gives CASATGLAVNTGELFF.

The rearrangement links TRBV27 to TRBJ1-1; D is unclear. The ends were cut back, 2 bases at V and 5 bases at J, with 6 bases in the middle. Germline V gene sequence: CDR1 MNHEY, CDR2 SMNVEV (reference sequence). The CDR3 consists of 12 residues. This CDR3 is CASSLPGTEAFF. CDR3 DNA: TGTGCCAGCAGTTTACCGGGGACTGAAGCTTTCTTT.

The V call is TRBV6-6, the J call TRBJ1-5; D unclear. The germline CDR1 and CDR2 sequences are MNHNY and SVGAGI (reference sequence). This CDR3 region has 14 residues. Trimming removed 2 bases at V and 6 bases at J, with 11 bases between. The CDR3 DNA follows: TGTGCCAGCAGTTACGATCCCGGGGTTCAGCCCCAGCATTTT. Amino acids: CASSYDPGVQPQHF.

The gene calls are TRBV18 and TRBJ2-1, with TRBD2 identical over 13 bases. The junction had 0 bases not matched to a gene; V was cut back by 2 bases and J by 8 bases. CDR1 is KGHSH, CDR2 LQKENI, per germline. The CDR3 is 14 amino acids. CDR3 protein: CASSPGLAGDEQFF. CDR3 in DNA: TGTGCCAGCTCACCAGGACTAGCGGGAGATGAGCAGTTCTTC.

The gene calls are TRBV24-1 and TRBJ1-4; D not resolved. Germline V lookup: CDR1 KGHDR, CDR2 SFDVKD. The CDR3 is made up of 15 amino acids. Trimming stripped 4 bases from V and 1 base from J, with 9 bases between. The CDR3 loop reads CATSDPGVTNEKLFF. Here the CDR3 DNA reads TGTGCCACCAGTGACCCGGGAGTAACTAATGAAAAACTGTTTTTT.

This chain uses TRBV14 with TRBJ2-3, with 12 bases identical to TRBD2. The CDR3 is 16 residues long. V shed 2 bases and J 3 bases; nucleotides not matched to a gene: 3. Germline V gives CDR1 SGHDN, CDR2 FVKESK. The CDR3 is CASSQTSGRSTDTQYF. CDR3 nucleotides: TGTGCCAGCAGCCAAACTAGCGGGAGGTCGACAGATACGCAGTATTTT.

V usage is TRBV7-9 and J usage is TRBJ1-2; 8 positions agree with TRBD1. The CDR3 runs to 14 residues. V lost 7 bases to trimming and J lost 8 bases; unmatched junction nucleotides: 12. Germline V lookup: CDR1 SEHNR, CDR2 FQNEAQ (reference sequence). The DNA of the CDR3 is TGTGCCAGCACCTTCGACAGGGGCGGAAGCGGCTACACCTTC. It translates to CASTFDRGGSGYTF.

CDR3 region: CASSKTGYNSYEQYV. In DNA, the CDR3 is TGTGCCAGCAGTAAGACAGGGTATAACTCCTACGAGCAGTACGTC. V gene TRBV6-5 combines with J gene TRBJ2-7; 7 nucleotides match TRBD1. Trimming cost V 5 bases and J 0 bases; bases outside gene matches: 7. This CDR3 comprises 15 residues. Germline values: CDR1 MNHEY, CDR2 SVGAGI.

The chain uses TRBV4-1 and TRBJ1-1; D is unresolved. CDR1 and CDR2 (germline): MGHRA, YSYEKL. V lost 0 bases, J lost 5 bases, and 4 bases lay in between. The CDR3 loop spans 12 amino acids. CDR3: CASSQERTEAFF. The DNA for the CDR3 is TGCGCCAGCAGCCAAGAGAGAACTGAAGCTTTCTTT.

The chain joins TRBV18 to TRBJ1-5; D may be TRBD1 (6 bases). The length of the CDR3 is 15 residues. The germline gives CDR1 KGHSH, CDR2 LQKENI. V dropped 5 bases and J dropped 6 bases, with 17 bases sitting between them. CDR3: CASSGGGAQGQPQHF. CDR3 DNA: TGTGCCAGCTCAGGCGGGGGGGCGCAGGGTCAGCCCCAGCATTTT.

This chain joins TRBV28 and TRBJ1-2, with a weak D call TRBD1 (6 bases). V dropped 4 bases and J dropped 4 bases, with 19 bases sitting between them. Germline V gene data show CDR1 as MDHEN and CDR2 as SYDVKM. The CDR3 runs 16 residues. CDR3 in amino acids: CASSSTGTSSPYGYTF. DNA for the CDR3: TGTGCCAGCAGTTCAACCGGGACAAGTAGCCCCTATGGCTACACCTTC.

The sample holds one count of this clone. The V gene is TRBV19, the J gene TRBJ1-3, with TRBD1 matching 9 bases. The CDR3 sequence is 19 residues long. V shed 3 bases and J 8 bases; nucleotides not matched to a gene: 20. The germline gives CDR1 LNHDA, CDR2 SQIVND (reference sequence). CDR3 amino acids: CASSIPKGTGTGTVYTIYF. The CDR3 region has the DNA TGTGCCAGTAGTATCCCCAAGGGGACGGGGACAGGGACTGTATACACCATATATTTT.

The chain is built from TRBV15 and TRBJ2-1; 9 bases fit TRBD2. Germline CDR1 is LNHNV and CDR2 is YYDKDF (reference sequence). Unmatched junction bases numbered 9, after V lost 4 bases and J lost 8 bases. This CDR3 is 15 amino acids long. The chain's CDR3 is CATSKEASGKYEQFF. CDR3 DNA: TGTGCCACCAGCAAGGAGGCTAGCGGGAAGTATGAGCAGTTCTTC.

Written as DNA, the CDR3 is TGTGCCAGTAGTATAGAACCCGGGACTAGCGATAGCACAGATACGCAGTATTTT. It translates to CASSIEPGTSDSTDTQYF. The J gene is TRBJ2-3, the V gene TRBV19; TRBD2 agrees at 10 bases. Germline trimming cut 0 bases from V and 0 bases from J; bases unmatched to any gene: 6. The V gene's germline CDR1 is LNHDA and CDR2 SQIVND (reference sequence). The CDR3 sequence is 18 residues long. The whole variable domain, remainder taken from reference TRBV19 and TRBJ2-3, is DGGITQSPKYLFRKEGQNVTLSCEQNLNHDAMYWYRQDPGQGLRLIYYSQIVNDFQKGDIAEGYSVSREKKESFPLTVTSAQKNPTAFYLCASSIEPGTSDSTDTQYFGPGTRLTVL.

The V and J genes are TRBV10-2 and TRBJ2-6, with 8 bases identical to TRBD1. Per the germline V gene, CDR1 is WSHSY and CDR2 is SAAADI. Trimming removed 4 bases from V and 0 bases from J; junction bases left unmatched: 5. This CDR3 has 17 amino acids. CDR3 sequence reads: CASSGSGGGSGANVLTF. For the CDR3, the DNA is TGCGCCAGCAGTGGATCAGGGGGCGGCTCTGGGGCCAACGTCCTGACTTTC.

The CDR3 DNA reads TGTGCCAGCAGCTTATACGCACAGGGGATCGGTTCACCCCTCCACTTT. It is translated as CASSLYAQGIGSPLHF. The rearrangement joins TRBV7-3 to TRBJ1-6; TRBD1 matches 7 bases. Germline assignment: CDR1 SGHTA and CDR2 FQGTGA. After removal of 2 bases from V and 9 bases from J, the junction contained 10 bases not matched to a gene. This CDR3 has 16 residues.

The rearrangement joins TRBV5-6 to TRBJ1-6, with 8 bases that match TRBD1. The CDR3 extends over 15 amino acids. Trimming at V came to 2 bases and at J to 8 bases, leaving 6 bases not matched to a gene. Germline CDR1 and CDR2: SGHDT and YYEEEE. For the CDR3, the DNA is TGTGCCAGCAGCTTTCGCGACAGGGGCGATTCACCCCTCCACTTT. Protein product: CASSFRDRGDSPLHF.

The chain recombines TRBV6-2 or TRBV6-3 with TRBJ1-2, with TRBD1 matching over 9 bases. The CDR3 covers 15 residues. V was pared by 5 bases and J by 6 bases, with 10 bases of the junction left unmatched. Per the germline V gene, CDR1 is MNHEY and CDR2 is SVGEGT. The CDR3 protein is CASSRDRAFWNGYTF. Here the CDR3 DNA reads TGTGCCAGCAGTCGGGACAGGGCCTTTTGGAATGGCTACACCTTC.

V and J are TRBV10-2 and TRBJ1-1; TRBD1 might be the D (5 bases). The CDR3 contains 13 residues. Trimming stripped 2 bases from V and 4 bases from J, with 8 bases between. Germline V gene data show CDR1 as WSHSY and CDR2 as SAAADI. The CDR3 spells CASSEQGGTEAFF. The CDR3 DNA is TGCGCCAGCAGTGAGCAGGGAGGCACTGAAGCTTTCTTT.

The V call is TRBV11-2, the J call TRBJ1-3; 7 positions match TRBD1. Germline trimming cut 4 bases from V and 1 base from J; bases unmatched to any gene: 16. Germline assignment: CDR1 SGHAT and CDR2 FQNNGV. CDR3 length equals 19 residues. CDR3 nucleotides: TGTGCCAGCAGCTACCTCATCAGCAGACAGGGAGGTTCTGGAAACACCATATATTTT. Amino acids: CASSYLISRQGGSGNTIYF.